These 28 T cell receptor beta chains were all obtained from the same sample, sequenced in a study of blood T cell repertoires in COVID-19. Libraries were prepared by immunoSEQ multiplex PCR; TCRdb keeps only in-frame clonotypes and omits some of them. The data contain about 46,000 clones, roughly 85% of them singletons. The sample comprised peripheral blood. All receptors derive from a human donor in a cohort sampled during active COVID-19. The donor label of this sample is uncertain.

In its sample, this clone was seen a few times. This chain connects TRBV7-9 to TRBJ2-7; 9 bases agree with TRBD1. The CDR3 loop spans 17 amino acids. After removal of 9 bases from V and 3 bases from J, the junction contained 18 bases not matched to a gene. Germline CDR1 and CDR2: SEHNR and FQNEAQ (reference sequence). As DNA, the CDR3 is TGTGCCAGTGGGGGTGGACAGGGGTCAAGTAACTACTACGAGCAGTACTTC. Protein: CASGGGQGSSNYYEQYF.

The V and J genes are TRBV6-5 and TRBJ1-1; D unresolved. This CDR3 region has 13 residues. Trimming left V 2 bases short and J 1 base short, with 5 bases between. In germline, CDR1 is MNHEY, CDR2 SVGAGI. The CDR3: CASSYGRNTEAFF. CDR3 in DNA: TGTGCCAGCAGTTACGGCCGGAACACTGAAGCTTTCTTT.

The chain links TRBV9 to TRBJ2-5, with TRBD1 identical over 7 bases. Looked up from germline, CDR1 is SGDLS and CDR2 is YYNGEE. Germline trimming cut 0 bases from V and 4 bases from J; bases unmatched to any gene: 3. The length of the CDR3 is 14 residues. As DNA, the CDR3 is TGTGCCAGCAGCGTAGGACAGGGTGCAGAGACCCAGTACTTC. Its protein is CASSVGQGAETQYF.

The CDR3 is CASSPGGYNQPQHF. CDR3 nucleotide sequence: TGTGCCAGCAGTCCCGGGGGTTACAATCAGCCCCAGCATTTT. The rearrangement joins TRBV6-5 to TRBJ1-5; weak D call: TRBD1 (5 bases). The germline V gene encodes CDR1 MNHEY and CDR2 SVGAGI. V was trimmed by 5 bases and J by 3 bases, leaving 11 bases between them. The CDR3 spans 14 residues.

The gene calls are TRBV7-8 and TRBJ1-5; the match to TRBD1 covers 10 bases. The CDR3 sequence is 17 residues long. The J segment lost 0 bases and the V segment lost 3 bases, leaving 5 bases of the junction unmatched. CDR1 SGHVS and CDR2 FQNEAQ come from the germline V gene. CDR3 protein: CASSLRDRGNSNQPQHF. The CDR3 DNA follows: TGTGCCAGCAGCTTGCGGGACAGGGGAAATAGCAATCAGCCCCAGCATTTT.

The chain recombines TRBV3-1 (or the pseudogene TRBV3-2) with TRBJ2-7, with D possibly matching TRBD2 (6 bases). V was clipped by 1 base and J by 0 bases, with 10 bases between them. The CDR3 has 15 amino acids. Germline V lookup: CDR1 LGHDT, CDR2 YNNKEL (reference sequence). This CDR3 reads CASSQGGATSYEQYF. The CDR3 nucleotides are TGTGCCAGCAGCCAAGGCGGGGCTACCTCCTACGAGCAGTACTTC.

The V call is TRBV29-1, the J call TRBJ2-6; tentative D call: TRBD1 (5 bases). CDR1 SQVTM and CDR2 ANQGSEA come from the germline V gene. The V gene lost 0 bases and the J gene lost 0 bases, with 15 bases spanning the gap. The CDR3 totals 18 residues. CDR3 loop: CSVEDEDTSPSGANVLTF. The CDR3 DNA is TGCAGCGTTGAAGACGAGGACACATCCCCCTCTGGGGCCAACGTCCTGACTTTC. Full variable domain (outside the CDR3, taken from reference TRBV29-1 and TRBJ2-6): SAVISQKPSRDICQRGTSLTIQCQVDSQVTMMFWYRQQPGQSLTLIATANQGSEATYESGFVIDKFPISRPNLTFSTLTVSNMSPEDSSIYLCSVEDEDTSPSGANVLTFGAGSRLTVL.

The rearrangement uses TRBV5-1 and TRBJ2-7; tentative D call: TRBD1 (6 bases). The CDR3 length is 12 residues. The germline V gene has CDR1 SGHRS and CDR2 YFSETQ. V gave up 7 bases and J gave up 6 bases, with 14 bases separating them. The CDR3 DNA follows: TGCGCCAGCGGATATGGACAGTCCGAGCAGTACTTC. Encoded protein: CASGYGQSEQYF.

The J gene is TRBJ1-4, the V gene TRBV28; 8 bases match TRBD1. The CDR3 covers 19 residues. With V trimmed by 5 bases and J by 2 bases, 16 bases remained unmatched. CDR1 is MDHEN, CDR2 SYDVKM, per germline. In nucleotides, the CDR3 is TGTGCCAGCAGTCTAGGACAGGGATCAGATTTTCGCACTAATGAAAAACTGTTTTTT. This encodes CASSLGQGSDFRTNEKLFF.

V gene TRBV19 combines with J gene TRBJ1-1; D remains unclear. Per the germline V gene, CDR1 is LNHDA and CDR2 is SQIVND (reference sequence). V was cut by 1 base and J by 11 bases, with 17 bases left in between. There are 14 residues in the CDR3. Here the CDR3 reads CASSIGRDRGGAFF. CDR3 sequence (DNA): TGTGCCAGTAGTATAGGGAGGGATCGTGGTGGGGCTTTCTTT.

This clone was recorded only once. This chain joins TRBV5-1 and TRBJ1-1; 8 bases are a match to TRBD1. The CDR3 sequence is 15 residues long. Germline-derived CDR1 and CDR2 are SGHRS and YFSETQ. The junction had 7 bases not matched to a gene; V was cut back by 2 bases and J by 4 bases. This CDR3 is CASSLFTGGSTEAFF. In nucleotides, the CDR3 is TGCGCCAGCAGCTTATTTACAGGGGGGTCCACTGAAGCTTTCTTT. The full variable domain, completed using reference TRBV5-1 and TRBJ1-1, is KAGVTQTPRYLIKTRGQQVTLSCSPISGHRSVSWYQQTPGQGLQFLFEYFSETQRNKGNFPGRFSGRQFSNSRSEMNVSTLELGDSALYLCASSLFTGGSTEAFFGQGTRLTVV.

The sample holds a few counts of this clone. The V call is TRBV7-2, the J call TRBJ2-7; no clear D gene. Germline V gives CDR1 SGHTA, CDR2 FQGNSA. The CDR3 extends over 12 amino acids. Trimming removed 2 bases at V and 4 bases at J, with 6 bases between. The CDR3 protein is CASSLNNYEQYF. The CDR3 DNA sequence: TGTGCCAGCAGCTTAAACAATTACGAGCAGTACTTC.

This sequence joins TRBV10-2 and TRBJ2-1; 11 bases are shared with TRBD1. CDR1 and CDR2 from the germline V gene are WSHSY and SAAADI. This CDR3 has 15 residues. V shed 4 bases and J 8 bases; nucleotides not matched to a gene: 7. The CDR3 DNA reads as TGCGCCAGCAGTGGCCCGGGACAGGGGGGCGATGAGCAGTTCTTC. This sequence encodes CASSGPGQGGDEQFF.

This CDR3 reads CASSYSLGGGYNQPQHF. The CDR3 DNA reads TGTGCCAGCAGTTACTCCCTAGGCGGGGGTTACAATCAGCCCCAGCATTTT. The V and J genes are TRBV6-2 or TRBV6-3 and TRBJ1-5; TRBD1 is a possible D gene (5 bases). The V gene lost 0 bases and the J gene lost 3 bases, with 15 bases spanning the gap. The CDR3 is 17 amino acids. Germline CDR1 is MNHEY and CDR2 is SVGEGT.

This clone turned up a few times. The CDR3: CASSFGQGLSPLHF. The CDR3, as DNA: TGCGCCAGCAGCTTTGGACAGGGCCTCTCACCCCTCCACTTT. The V gene is TRBV5-1, the J gene TRBJ1-6; the match to TRBD1 covers 8 bases. The V gene end was trimmed by 2 bases and the J gene end by 10 bases; junction bases not matched to a gene: 5. The CDR3 is made up of 14 amino acids. CDR1 is SGHRS and CDR2 is YFSETQ in the germline V gene.

The gene calls are TRBV4-2 and TRBJ1-2; D not certain. CDR1 and CDR2 (germline): LGHNA, YNFKEQ. The V gene lost 4 bases and the J gene lost 0 bases, with 12 bases spanning the gap. This CDR3 region has 15 residues. CDR3 region: CASSPGVPANYGYTF. In DNA form, the CDR3 reads TGTGCCAGCAGCCCCGGGGTGCCAGCTAACTATGGCTACACCTTC.

This rearrangement joins TRBV9 to TRBJ2-4, with D hard to call. V dropped 4 bases and J dropped 0 bases, with 20 bases sitting between them. CDR3 length: 18 amino acids. The germline V gene has CDR1 SGDLS and CDR2 YYNGEE. CDR3 in DNA: TGTGCCAGCAGCTCACGACCGACTTTAACCCTAGCCAAAAACATTCAGTACTTC. Amino acids: CASSSRPTLTLAKNIQYF. The complete variable domain, with remaining parts taken from reference TRBV9 and TRBJ2-4, reads DSGVTQTPKHLITATGQRVTLRCSPRSGDLSVYWYQQSLDQGLQFLIQYYNGEERAKGNILERFSAQQFPDLHSELNLSSLELGDSALYFCASSSRPTLTLAKNIQYFGAGTRLSVL.

V is TRBV28 and J is TRBJ1-1; D not certain. Germline CDR1 MDHEN, CDR2 SYDVKM. The CDR3 has 12 amino acids. Trimming stripped 4 bases from V and 6 bases from J, with 9 bases between. The CDR3 nucleotides read TGTGCCAGCAGTTCCCTCTTCGCTGAAGCTTTCTTT. Translating it yields CASSSLFAEAFF.

The rearrangement joins TRBV5-1 to TRBJ2-5, with 12 bases identical to TRBD2. The J segment lost 7 bases and the V segment lost 1 base, leaving 8 bases of the junction unmatched. The germline V gene encodes CDR1 SGHRS and CDR2 YFSETQ. This CDR3 spans 16 amino acids. The CDR3 coding sequence is TGCGCCAGCAGCTTGTCCTCTAGCGGGGGGGCCGGGACCCAGTACTTC. Protein: CASSLSSSGGAGTQYF.

This clone was recorded a few times. The V gene is TRBV15, the J gene TRBJ1-3, with no clear D. V was cut by 6 bases and J by 2 bases, with 11 bases left in between. The length of the CDR3 is 14 residues. The germline CDR1 and CDR2 sequences are LNHNV and YYDKDF (reference sequence). The CDR3 nucleotides read TGTGCCACCAGTCTTGACTCTACTGGAAACACCATATATTTT. Protein sequence: CATSLDSTGNTIYF.

The rearrangement uses TRBV28 and TRBJ1-2; tentatively, D is TRBD1 (6 bases). Trimming left V 6 bases short and J 5 bases short, with 13 bases between. This CDR3 is built from 13 residues. Germline V lookup: CDR1 MDHEN, CDR2 SYDVKM. The CDR3, as DNA: TGTGCCAGCAGAACTCAGGGGCCTTATGGCTACACCTTC. This gives the protein CASRTQGPYGYTF.

The chain uses TRBV7-8 and TRBJ1-3; 8 bases agree with TRBD1. Germline-derived CDR1 and CDR2 are SGHVS and FQNEAQ. V lost 1 base to trimming and J lost 0 bases; unmatched junction nucleotides: 8. The CDR3 extends over 18 amino acids. CDR3 coding DNA: TGTGCCAGCAGCTTAGTCGTGTCAGGGGGCAGCTCTGGAAACACCATATATTTT. Translated: CASSLVVSGGSSGNTIYF.

The V and J genes are TRBV14 and TRBJ1-1; 10 bases are shared with TRBD1. Germline V gene lookup returns CDR1 SGHDN and CDR2 FVKESK. Trimming cost V 3 bases and J 6 bases; bases outside gene matches: 4. The CDR3 is 14 amino acids. The CDR3 is CASSHGQGVSEAFF. The DNA of the CDR3 is TGTGCCAGCAGCCACGGACAGGGGGTCTCTGAAGCTTTCTTT.

The V call is TRBV29-1, the J call TRBJ2-7, with TRBD1 matching 9 bases. Trimming removed 5 bases from V and 5 bases from J; junction bases left unmatched: 7. CDR1 SQVTM and CDR2 ANQGSEA come from the germline V gene. The length of the CDR3 is 13 residues. CDR3 sequence: CSVQGQGLDEQYF. The CDR3 DNA reads TGCAGCGTTCAAGGACAGGGGCTGGACGAGCAGTACTTC.

This chain links TRBV3-1 (or the pseudogene TRBV3-2) with TRBJ2-1; 7 bases map to TRBD1. The CDR3 is made up of 14 amino acids. CDR1 and CDR2 from the germline V gene are LGHDT and YNNKEL (reference sequence). V lost 3 bases to trimming and J lost 10 bases; unmatched junction nucleotides: 9. The DNA for the CDR3 is TGTGCCAGCAGCCAGAGAGGGACACAGGGGGAGCAGTTCTTC. It translates to CASSQRGTQGEQFF.

The genes are TRBV4-1 and TRBJ1-3; no definite D call. The CDR3 is 15 amino acids. V lost 0 bases to trimming and J lost 0 bases, with 6 bases between them. CDR1 and CDR2 from the germline V gene are MGHRA and YSYEKL. CDR3 amino acids: CASSQESFSGNTIYF. The DNA for the CDR3 is TGCGCCAGCAGCCAAGAGTCTTTCTCTGGAAACACCATATATTTT.

The chain uses TRBV19 and TRBJ1-2; the D gene is possibly TRBD1 (5 bases). The CDR3 consists of 15 residues. From germline, CDR1 is LNHDA and CDR2 SQIVND (reference sequence). Trimming removed 4 bases from V and 1 base from J, with 13 bases in between. The CDR3 spells CASSTDSVYNYGYTF. Written as DNA, the CDR3 is TGTGCCAGTAGTACAGACAGTGTTTATAACTATGGCTACACCTTC. Combining the CDR3 with reference TRBV19 and TRBJ1-2 gives the whole variable domain DGGITQSPKYLFRKEGQNVTLSCEQNLNHDAMYWYRQDPGQGLRLIYYSQIVNDFQKGDIAEGYSVSREKKESFPLTVTSAQKNPTAFYLCASSTDSVYNYGYTFGSGTRLTVV.

The rearrangement uses TRBV5-6 and TRBJ2-3; D is unresolved. Germline values: CDR1 SGHDT, CDR2 YYEEEE. With 4 bases removed from V and 4 bases from J, the gap between germline ends came to 13 bases. The CDR3 length is 14 residues. This CDR3 is CASSPPTVADTQYF. For the CDR3, the DNA is TGTGCCAGCAGCCCCCCCACGGTGGCAGATACGCAGTATTTT.